The sequence of this T cell receptor beta chain was determined in a study of blood T cell repertoires in COVID-19. Original methodology: Reference gene primer amplification yielded estimated nucleated cell counts. The method was immunoSEQ multiplex PCR; TCRdb's version includes in-frame clones alone and lacks a portion of them. V and J calls and clone size are those listed in that table; D and trimming were worked out from the DNA. The data show roughly 150,000 clones, 65% to 90% seen once. Germline-derived CDR1 and CDR2 are MNHEY and SVGAGI. CDR3 length equals 15 residues. With V trimmed by 5 bases and J by 1 base, 5 bases remained unmatched.

The chain employs TRBV6-5 and TRBJ2-3, with TRBD2 matching over 8 bases. The source material was peripheral blood. This receptor was identified in a woman aged 45-65 years with acute or convalescent COVID-19. Written as DNA, the CDR3 is TGTGCCAGCAGTCGGAGCGGGGGCCGCACAGATACGCAGTATTTT. The encoded protein is CASSRSGGRTDTQYF.